This T cell receptor (beta chain) was sequenced for a study of response to subunit inactivated influenza vaccine. Study-level points and caveats: It was suggested by the authors that few new T cells are recruited by each seasonal influenza vaccination.

Trimming took 3 bases from V and 2 from J, leaving 10 bases between them. The V gene's germline CDR1 is LGHNA and CDR2 YNFKEQ. The CDR3 has 15 amino acids. This clonotype was counted at least ten times. Its target is not known. TCRdb ran MiXCR on the RT-PCR reads and lists one entry per CDR3 protein. The top ten hold less than 8.5% of the sample, which has more than 200,000 distinct CDR3 sequences, 10% to 15% seen once. The sequencing here drew on non-naive T cells sorted from PBMCs, taken roughly 2 weeks before vaccination. The V and J genes are TRBV4-2 and TRBJ2-2, with D possibly being TRBD2 (6 bases). This clonotype originated in a man aged 50 to 60 who received an inactivated influenza vaccine. CDR3 bases: TGTGCCAGCAGCCAGGGAACTAGCAACACCGGGGAGCTGTTTTTT. This encodes CASSQGTSNTGELFF.